One sample yielded the 5 T cell receptor beta chains listed below, sequenced in a study of T cells in Graves' hyperthyroidism and ophthalmopathy. Researchers took RNA transcripts and amplified the TCR beta CDR3 regions from them. TCR CDR3 regions were first amplified by RT-PCR with HTBI primers. A single record per CDR3 protein comes from TCRdb applying MiXCR to the multiplex PCR reads. Of 300,000 to 500,000 distinct CDR3 sequences listed, about an eighth are singletons. Sequencing was carried out using blood. The source is a man in his forties or fifties with Graves' ophthalmopathy.

There are many counts of this clonotype. The V and J genes are TRBV30 and TRBJ2-3, with 7 bases fitting TRBD2. Germline assignment: CDR1 GTSNPN and CDR2 SVGIG (reference sequence). CDR3 length equals 13 residues. V trimming: 2 bases; J trimming: 6 bases; junction bases outside the gene matches: 5. CDR3 loop: CAWSQGGVDTQYF. The CDR3 DNA sequence: TGTGCCTGGAGTCAGGGAGGGGTGGATACGCAGTATTTT. Looking up the rest from reference TRBV30 and TRBJ2-3 gives the full variable domain: SQTIHQWPATLVQPVGSPLSLECTVEGTSNPNLYWYRQAAGRGLQLLFYSVGIGQISSEVPQNLSASRPQDRQFILSSKKLLLSDSGFYLCAWSQGGVDTQYFGPGTRLTVL.

The chain is built from TRBV5-6 and TRBJ2-5, with a tentative D call TRBD1 (5 bases). With 5 bases removed from V and 4 bases from J, the gap between germline ends came to 15 bases. Germline assignment: CDR1 SGHDT and CDR2 YYEEEE. This CDR3 is built from 14 residues. The CDR3 loop reads CASSLQGRGETQYF. CDR3 sequence (DNA): TGTGCCAGCAGTCTCCAGGGTAGGGGAGAGACCCAGTACTTC.

This clonotype was observed at least ten times. The gene calls are TRBV7-8 and TRBJ2-1, with D unresolved. The germline gives CDR1 SGHVS, CDR2 FQNEAQ. V gave up 0 bases and J gave up 2 bases, with 11 bases separating them. The CDR3 runs to 16 residues. CDR3 sequence (DNA): TGTGCCAGCAGCTTAGCCCCATGGCAAACCTACAATGAGCAGTTCTTC. Residues: CASSLAPWQTYNEQFF.

There are a few counts of this clonotype. This is likely a read error, given that the CDR3 carries no conserved phenylalanine or tryptophan at its end. The chain carries TRBV6-2 or TRBV6-3 and TRBJ1-5; TRBD1 agrees at 9 bases. This CDR3 region has 15 residues. Trimming at V came to 6 bases and at J to 2 bases, leaving 5 bases not matched to a gene. Germline V gives CDR1 MNHEY, CDR2 SVGEGT. CDR3 sequence: CASRTGGGGNQPQHL. The CDR3 nucleotides read TGTGCCAGCAGGACAGGGGGAGGTGGCAATCAGCCCCAGCATCTT.

The V call is TRBV10-1, the J call TRBJ2-1; 9 nucleotides align to TRBD2. Germline CDR1 is WNHNN and CDR2 is SYGVQD (reference sequence). The length of the CDR3 is 16 residues. The junction had 12 bases not matched to a gene; V was cut back by 5 bases and J by 7 bases. This CDR3 is CASSIGAGGQANEQFF. The DNA of the CDR3 is TGCGCCAGCAGTATTGGAGCGGGAGGTCAGGCGAATGAGCAGTTCTTC.